The T cell receptor (beta chain) under discussion was sequenced for a study of somatic mutations in cytotoxic T cells in rheumatoid arthritis. Study-level points and caveats: TRBV07 appeared slightly underrepresented in the rheumatoid arthritis patients. That finding was not adjusted to account for multiple comparisons.

Concerning this clone: The antigen remains unidentified.

Generated by immunoSEQ multiplex PCR, the TCRdb table keeps only in-frame clones and is missing some. This table holds some 12,000 clones, approximately 70% found once. This CDR3 is built from 20 residues. V was pared by 3 bases and J by 0 bases, with 13 bases of the junction left unmatched. From germline, CDR1 is WSHSY and CDR2 SAAADI. The clonotype was recovered from a man aged 60-69 years in good health. The chain employs TRBV10-2 and TRBJ2-1, with TRBD2 identical over 11 bases. The specimen sequenced was CD8+ T cells sorted from blood. This CDR3 is CASSDPGLAAPPSSYNEQFF. As DNA, the CDR3 is TGCGCCAGCAGTGACCCGGGACTAGCGGCCCCGCCGAGCTCCTACAATGAGCAGTTCTTC.